This is a list of T cell receptor beta chains from one sample in a study of blood T cell repertoires in COVID-19. TCRdb's copy holds only in-frame clones and misses some; the assay was immunoSEQ multiplex PCR. Of 90,000 to 100,000 clones listed, roughly 90% were seen once; the top ten hold roughly 2.5%. The sample consisted of peripheral blood. These receptor sequences come from a man aged 50-59 years with COVID-19, enrolled during active disease. Both conserved end residues are part of each CDR3. The D gene is left open where the match is weak. The size of a clone is reported for some rows only, either as once, few or many, or as a class for expanded clones.

D	size	V	J	DNA	CDR3
TRBD2	NA	TRBV7-3	TRBJ2-3	TGTGCCAGCAGCTTAGTGCGGGGGGGAGGCACAGATACGCAGTATTTT	CASSLVRGGGTDTQYF
NA	NA	TRBV3-1/TRBV3-2	TRBJ1-6	TGTGCCAGCAGCCAAGAGGTCGGTTCGAGCTCCTATAATTCACCCCTCCACTTT	CASSQEVGSSSYNSPLHF
NA	NA	TRBV21-1	TRBJ2-1	TGTGCCAGCAGTCTACTAGCGGGATGCTACAATGAGCAGTTCTTC	CASSLLAGCYNEQFF
NA	NA	TRBV7-6	TRBJ2-2	TGTGCCAGCAGCTTAGAGCTCGGGGAGCTGTTTTTT	CASSLELGELFF
NA	NA	TRBV19	TRBJ1-6	TGTGCCAGTAGTTTCAGGGGTGCTGTTTTGGCCCTCCACTTT	CASSFRGAVLALHF
TRBD1	NA	TRBV6-1	TRBJ2-7	TGTGCCAGCAGTGACAGGGACAGGTCAGAGCAGTACTTC	CASSDRDRSEQYF
NA	NA	TRBV7-9	TRBJ1-6	TGTGCCACAGACATTGGGGGCCATTCACCCCTCCACTTT	CATDIGGHSPLHF
TRBD1	NA	TRBV3-1/TRBV3-2	TRBJ2-1	TGTGCCAGCAGCCAAGGGACAGGTACCTACAATGAGCAGTTCTTC	CASSQGTGTYNEQFF
TRBD1	NA	TRBV19	TRBJ1-1	TGTGCCAGTAATAACAGGGGTATGGGGACTGAAGCTTTCTTT	CASNNRGMGTEAFF
NA	NA	TRBV19	TRBJ2-7	TGTGCCAGTAGTATTTATGCGGCGGTCGCCGAGCAGTACTTC	CASSIYAAVAEQYF
TRBD1	NA	TRBV5-1	TRBJ1-6	TGCGCCAGCCGACAGGGGGCTGGAAATTCACCCCTCCACTTT	CASRQGAGNSPLHF
NA	NA	TRBV7-9	TRBJ1-4	TGTGCCAGCAGCTTCCGGGACGGAGGGGAAAAACTGTTTTTT	CASSFRDGGEKLFF
NA	NA	TRBV18	TRBJ1-6	TGTGCCAGCTCACCAGCACCGGTTTATAATTCACCCCTCCACTTT	CASSPAPVYNSPLHF
TRBD1	NA	TRBV19	TRBJ1-2	TGTGCCAGTAGTATAGACGGACAGGGCACGGGCTATGGCTACACCTTC	CASSIDGQGTGYGYTF
TRBD1	NA	TRBV19	TRBJ1-2	TGTGCCAGTAGTACACCGGGACAGAACTATGGCTACACCTTC	CASSTPGQNYGYTF
NA	few	TRBV7-2	TRBJ1-1	TGTGCCAGCAGCTTAGTAGGGGGTGTGAACACTGAAGCTTTCTTT	CASSLVGGVNTEAFF
NA	NA	TRBV4-2	TRBJ2-7	TGTGCCAGCAGCTACCAGACCACCGGGGACTACGAGCAGTACTTC	CASSYQTTGDYEQYF
NA	NA	TRBV13	TRBJ2-7	TGTGCCAGCAGCTTCAACTACTACGGCGAGCAGTACTTC	CASSFNYYGEQYF
NA	NA	TRBV27	TRBJ2-5	TGTGCCAGCAGTTTCCACAGGGCACAAGAGACCCAGTACTTC	CASSFHRAQETQYF
NA	NA	TRBV3-1/TRBV3-2	TRBJ1-4	TGTGCCAGCAGCCAGCGGACAGTCGAGAATGAAAAACTGTTTTTT	CASSQRTVENEKLFF
NA	NA	TRBV6-5	TRBJ1-5	TGTGCCAGCAGTTACTCGCGGTTTAGCAATCAGCCCCAGCATTTT	CASSYSRFSNQPQHF
TRBD2	NA	TRBV7-2	TRBJ2-5	TGTGCCAGCAGCTTAAGCTTGCGGGGGGGCCGAGAGACCCAGTACTTC	CASSLSLRGGRETQYF
NA	NA	TRBV11-3	TRBJ2-3	TGTGCCAGCAGCTTAGATCTTTCCACAGATACGCAGTATTTT	CASSLDLSTDTQYF
NA	NA	TRBV2	TRBJ1-5	TGTGCCAGCAGTGAGCCCGGGGGACCCAATCAGCCCCAGCATTTT	CASSEPGGPNQPQHF
TRBD1	NA	TRBV3-1/TRBV3-2	TRBJ1-5	TGTGCCAGCAGCCTAGGACAGGGGGTCAATCAGCCCCAGCATTTT	CASSLGQGVNQPQHF
TRBD2	NA	TRBV11-2	TRBJ2-1	TGTGCCAGCACAACGGGGGGCTCCTACAATGAGCAGTTCTTC	CASTTGGSYNEQFF
NA	NA	TRBV30	TRBJ1-1	TGTGCCTGGGAGGGGATGAACACTGAAGCTTTCTTT	CAWEGMNTEAFF
NA	few	TRBV9	TRBJ1-3	TGTGCCAGCAGCCCGGACAGCCCCTCTGTGGGAAACACCATATATTTT	CASSPDSPSVGNTIYF
TRBD2	NA	TRBV6-5	TRBJ2-1	TGTGCCAGCCGACAAGCGGGGGGGCACAATGAGCAGTTCTTC	CASRQAGGHNEQFF
TRBD2	NA	TRBV9	TRBJ2-5	TGTGCCAGCAGCGGGACTAGTTTTGAGACCCAGTACTTC	CASSGTSFETQYF
TRBD2	NA	TRBV6-4	TRBJ2-2	TGTGCCAGCAGCGTGACTAGCTCGGTCGGGGAGCTGTTTTTT	CASSVTSSVGELFF
NA	NA	TRBV11-2	TRBJ2-7	TGTGCCAGCAGCAAGAGAATAGCGGGACAGGGCGCCCACGAGCAGTACTTC	CASSKRIAGQGAHEQYF
NA	NA	TRBV19	TRBJ1-6	TGTGCCAGTAGGCCCGAGGGCTATCAAAATTCACCCCTCCACTTT	CASRPEGYQNSPLHF
NA	NA	TRBV19	TRBJ1-6	TGTGCCAGTAGTATAGGAGTCGATTCACCCCTCCACTTT	CASSIGVDSPLHF
NA	NA	TRBV9	TRBJ2-2	TGTGCCAGCAGCGGAATAGCGAACACCGGGGAGCTGTTTTTT	CASSGIANTGELFF
TRBD1	NA	TRBV5-1	TRBJ1-2	TGCGCCAGCAGCTTGGAGGGACAGAGCGTCTATGGCTACACCTTC	CASSLEGQSVYGYTF
NA	NA	TRBV9	TRBJ2-4	TGTGCCAGCAGCGTAGCTCCGGGTGTAGCCAAAAACATTCAGTACTTC	CASSVAPGVAKNIQYF
NA	NA	TRBV5-6	TRBJ1-1	TGTGCCAGCAGCTTTGAGGGCGGCAACACTGAAGCTTTCTTT	CASSFEGGNTEAFF
TRBD1	NA	TRBV24-1	TRBJ2-3	TGTGCCACCAGTGTCAGGGGGATCGGCACAGATACGCAGTATTTT	CATSVRGIGTDTQYF
NA	NA	TRBV7-3	TRBJ1-2	TGTGCCAGCAGCTTAACGTTCTCGGATGGCTACACCTTC	CASSLTFSDGYTF
NA	once	TRBV2	TRBJ2-7	TGTGCCAGCAGTGAACGTGGGGCCGTTTACGAGCAGTACTTC	CASSERGAVYEQYF
TRBD2	NA	TRBV7-2	TRBJ2-1	TGTGCCAGCAGCTCACTAGCGGGGGGGGAGTTCTTC	CASSSLAGGEFF